This TCR beta chain was sequenced for a study of beta chain features in type 1 diabetes (dated by TCRdb to 2017 to 2018). Background on the whole study: Mean age, gender distribution, total cell number and subset yield were not different between patients and healthy donors. A total of approximately 100,000,000 sorted cells were examined across all samples, and the number of cells per subset was strongly correlated with RNA yield. In the study, TCRB repertoires of sorted circulating CD4+ T cell subsets from recently diagnosed type 1 diabetes patients were compared with those of matched healthy donors. Regulatory and stem cell-like memory subsets were isolated from only 8 patients and about eight healthy donors, whereas naive and central memory subsets came from all 30 or so donors.

This clone occurred a few times. Its antigen remains unidentified. No base quality information exists; no much larger clone differs at one position. Beyond this particular receptor, the publication reports: Naive, central memory and regulatory TCRB repertoires appeared to be more alike among patients than among healthy donors. Fewer insertions and more nucleotide deletions at VDJ recombination sites were observed in patients with type 1 diabetes, implying thymic rearrangement abnormalities. PCR might favor shorter templates, but patient and control samples were amplified and corrected together, so any skew would affect both groups equally. Sequencing cDNA rather than genomic DNA could over-represent highly expressing activated cells, although activation and CD3 levels did not differ between groups. Only small numbers of individuals were included in the HLA sub-analyses, which left unresolved whether HLA type had any influence on TCRB rearrangement. In all four CD4+ subsets, TCRB CDR3 length was moderately but significantly shorter in type 1 diabetes patients.

The entire amount of isolated RNA was reverse transcribed using the High Capacity cDNA Reverse Transcription Kit, so the sequenced TCRB transcripts were expressed ones. Deep immunoSEQ sequencing was applied to naive, central memory and regulatory T cell samples, giving an average of roughly 3.5 million total reads per sample. Sorted cells were lysed in RLT buffer and RNA was extracted with DNase-treated RNeasy Micro or Mini kits, depending on cell number. To prevent cross-contamination, every cell subset was processed on its own, while patient and healthy donor samples were processed together. Using the immunoSEQ multiplex PCR, TCRB sequences were amplified from cDNA into 87-bp fragments spanning the CDR3 region. Sequencing of the amplicons was done on the Illumina HiSeq platform. The authors' pipeline ran thus. PCR bias was computationally corrected using synthetic template baselines, reads within Hamming distance 2 were collapsed, and singletons that could not be merged were discarded. Reads were aligned to IMGT to assign V, D and J genes, CDR3 length, and insertions or deletions at six rearrangement sites. Within each subset, clonotype counts were normalized to sorted cell number, after which true diversity and Gini coefficients were computed with the tcR R package. The overlap coefficient, calculated on TCRB nucleotide sequences, was used to quantify repertoire sharing. Not all clones reach the TCRdb copy of this immuneACCESS table, which keeps in-frame sequences only. Checked studies attribute under half of the gap to unresolved V genes and leave the rest unexplained. Clone size and the V and J calls come from that table; the DNA yielded D and trimming. Here the sample has 100,000 to 150,000 clones; approximately 10% occur a single time. 0.75% of the sample comes from the top ten.

Including cysteine and phenylalanine, the CDR3 has 13 amino acids. CDR3 DNA is the only sequence kept; it has 39 bases, read in frame from the first base. CDR1 and CDR2 were assigned from the germline V gene as SQVTM and ANQGSEA. Trimming leaves V shorter by 6 bases and J shorter by 7 bases, with the junction holding 9 bases beyond the gene matches. From each donor, a single peripheral blood sample of 100 to 150 mL on average was drawn into heparinised tubes. A BD FACSAria II and a panel including CD45RO, CCR7, CD25, CD127, CD95 and CD27 were used to sort naive, central memory, regulatory and stem cell-like memory CD4+ T cells. Purity was above 95% for every sorted population. PBMCs were separated immediately by Lymphoprep density gradient centrifugation and were stained directly, without being cultured. To minimize batch effects, samples were stained and sorted in pairs, one healthy donor with one patient per experiment.

The clonotype originates from a man younger than 45 with type 1 diabetes. Sequences were obtained from central memory CD4+ T cells from blood. Here the chain combines TRBV29-1 and TRBJ2-5, and 9 junction bases match TRBD1. Read as DNA, the sequence is TGCAGCGTCACAGGGGGCGAAGTTGGGACCCAGTACTTC. Its translation is CSVTGGEVGTQYF.